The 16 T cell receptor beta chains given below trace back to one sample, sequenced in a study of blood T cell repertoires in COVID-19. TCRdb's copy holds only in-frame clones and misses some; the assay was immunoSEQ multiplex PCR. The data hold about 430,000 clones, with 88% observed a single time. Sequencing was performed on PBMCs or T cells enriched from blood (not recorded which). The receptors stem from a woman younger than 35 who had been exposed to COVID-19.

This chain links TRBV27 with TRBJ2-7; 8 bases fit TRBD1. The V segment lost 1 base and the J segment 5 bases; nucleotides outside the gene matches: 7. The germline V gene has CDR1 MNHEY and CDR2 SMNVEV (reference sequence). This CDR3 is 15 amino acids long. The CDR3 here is CASSLYQGAIHEQYF. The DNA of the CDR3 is TGTGCCAGCAGTTTATATCAGGGGGCGATTCACGAGCAGTACTTC.

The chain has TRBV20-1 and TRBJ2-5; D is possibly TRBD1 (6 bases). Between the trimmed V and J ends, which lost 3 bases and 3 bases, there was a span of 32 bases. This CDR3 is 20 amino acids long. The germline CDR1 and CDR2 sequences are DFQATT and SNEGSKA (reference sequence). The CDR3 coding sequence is TGCAGTGCTAGTGCTACAGGGAGAATGGATCATAAAATGGGAGAAGAGACCCAGTACTTC. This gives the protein CSASATGRMDHKMGEETQYF.

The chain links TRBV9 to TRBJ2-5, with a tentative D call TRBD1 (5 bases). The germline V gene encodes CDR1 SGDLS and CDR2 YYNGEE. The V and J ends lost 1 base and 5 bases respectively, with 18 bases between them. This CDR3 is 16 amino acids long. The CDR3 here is CASSVLSQGSWETQYF. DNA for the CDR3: TGTGCCAGCAGCGTACTAAGTCAGGGTTCTTGGGAGACCCAGTACTTC.

CDR3 nucleotide sequence: TGTGCCAGCAGGGTTCGCCTAGGTAAACTGTTTTTT. Its protein is CASRVRLGKLFF. The chain is built from TRBV12-3 or TRBV12-4 and TRBJ1-4; D unclear. The germline V and J ends were trimmed by 6 bases and 11 bases, with 13 bases remaining between them. The CDR3 has 12 amino acids.

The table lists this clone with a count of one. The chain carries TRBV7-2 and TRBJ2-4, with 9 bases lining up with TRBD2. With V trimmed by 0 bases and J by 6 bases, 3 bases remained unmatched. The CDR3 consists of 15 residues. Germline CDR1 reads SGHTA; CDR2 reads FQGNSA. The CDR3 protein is CASSLAFSGGNIQYF. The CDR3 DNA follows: TGTGCCAGCAGCTTAGCTTTTAGCGGGGGAAACATTCAGTACTTC. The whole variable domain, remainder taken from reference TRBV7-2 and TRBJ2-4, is GAGVSQSPSNKVTEKGKDVELRCDPISGHTALYWYRQSLGQGLEFLIYFQGNSAPDKSGLPSDRFSAERTGGSVSTLTIQRTQQEDSAVYLCASSLAFSGGNIQYFGAGTRLSVL.

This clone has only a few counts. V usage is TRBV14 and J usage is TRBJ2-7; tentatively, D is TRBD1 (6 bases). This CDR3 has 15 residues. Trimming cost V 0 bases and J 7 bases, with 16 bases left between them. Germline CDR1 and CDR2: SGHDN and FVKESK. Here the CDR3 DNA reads TGTGCCAGCAGCCAAGATCGGAGCAGGGGCCTGGAGCAGTACTTC. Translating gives CASSQDRSRGLEQYF. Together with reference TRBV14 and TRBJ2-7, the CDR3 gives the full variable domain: EAGVTQFPSHSVIEKGQTVTLRCDPISGHDNLYWYRRVMGKEIKFLLHFVKESKQDESGMPNNRFLAERTGGTYSTLKVQPAELEDSGVYFCASSQDRSRGLEQYFGPGTRLTVT.

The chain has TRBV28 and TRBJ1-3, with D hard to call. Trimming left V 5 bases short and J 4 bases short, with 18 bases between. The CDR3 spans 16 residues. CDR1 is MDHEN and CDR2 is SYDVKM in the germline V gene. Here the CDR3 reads CASSPPEVVVGNTIYF. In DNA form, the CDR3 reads TGTGCCAGCAGTCCCCCAGAGGTCGTTGTCGGAAACACCATATATTTT. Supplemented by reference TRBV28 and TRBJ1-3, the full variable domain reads DVKVTQSSRYLVKRTGEKVFLECVQDMDHENMFWYRQDPGLGLRLIYFSYDVKMKEKGDIPEGYSVSREKKERFSLILESASTNQTSMYLCASSPPEVVVGNTIYFGEGSWLTVV.

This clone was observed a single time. The CDR3 nucleotides read TGCGCCAGCAGCCACGACAGGGGGCTATTCGATTCACCCCTCCACTTT. Encoded protein: CASSHDRGLFDSPLHF. The gene calls are TRBV4-3 and TRBJ1-6; TRBD1 agrees at 10 bases. Germline V gene data show CDR1 as LGHNA and CDR2 as YSLEER. CDR3 length: 16 residues. J lost 8 bases, V lost 3 bases, and 7 bases had no gene match.

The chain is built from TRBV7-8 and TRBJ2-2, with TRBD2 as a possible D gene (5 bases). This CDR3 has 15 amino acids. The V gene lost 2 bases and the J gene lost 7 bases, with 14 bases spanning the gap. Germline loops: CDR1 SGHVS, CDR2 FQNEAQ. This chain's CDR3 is CASSLRRTPGGELFF. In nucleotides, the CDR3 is TGTGCCAGCAGCTTAAGACGGACTCCCGGCGGGGAGCTGTTTTTT.

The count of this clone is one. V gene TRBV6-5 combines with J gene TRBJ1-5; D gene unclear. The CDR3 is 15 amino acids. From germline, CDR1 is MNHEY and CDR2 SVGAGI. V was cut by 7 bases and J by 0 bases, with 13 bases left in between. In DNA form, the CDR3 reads TGTGCCAGCAACACACCCATAAATAGCAATCAGCCCCAGCATTTT. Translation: CASNTPINSNQPQHF.

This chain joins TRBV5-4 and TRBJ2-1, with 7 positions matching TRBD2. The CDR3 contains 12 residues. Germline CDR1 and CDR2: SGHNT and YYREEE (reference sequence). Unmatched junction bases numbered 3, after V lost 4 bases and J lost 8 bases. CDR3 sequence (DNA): TGTGCCAGCAGCCCAACTAGCGATGAGCAGTTCTTC. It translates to CASSPTSDEQFF.

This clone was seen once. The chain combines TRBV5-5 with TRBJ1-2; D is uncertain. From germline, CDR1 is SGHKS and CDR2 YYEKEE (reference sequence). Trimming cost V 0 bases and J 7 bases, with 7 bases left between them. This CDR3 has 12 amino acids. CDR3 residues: CASSLAGFGYTF. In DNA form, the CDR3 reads TGTGCCAGCAGCTTGGCCGGGTTTGGCTACACCTTC.

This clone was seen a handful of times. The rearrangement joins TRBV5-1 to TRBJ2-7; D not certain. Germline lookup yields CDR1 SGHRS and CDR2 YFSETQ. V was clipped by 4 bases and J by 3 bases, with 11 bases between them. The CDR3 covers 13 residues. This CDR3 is CASSPQTVYEQYF. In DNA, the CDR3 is TGCGCCAGCAGCCCCCAAACAGTCTACGAGCAGTACTTC.

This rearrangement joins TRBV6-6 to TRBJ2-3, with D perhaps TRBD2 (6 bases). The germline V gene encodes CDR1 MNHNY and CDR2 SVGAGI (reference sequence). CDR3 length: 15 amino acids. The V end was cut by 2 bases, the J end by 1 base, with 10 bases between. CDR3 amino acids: CASSYTGVRTDTQYF. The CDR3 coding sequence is TGTGCCAGCAGTTACACGGGGGTACGCACAGATACGCAGTATTTT.

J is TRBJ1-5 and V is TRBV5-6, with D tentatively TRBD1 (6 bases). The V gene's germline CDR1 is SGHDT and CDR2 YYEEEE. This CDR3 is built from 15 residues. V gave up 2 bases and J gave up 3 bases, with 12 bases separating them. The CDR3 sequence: CASSFNQGTNQPQHF. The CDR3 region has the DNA TGTGCCAGCAGCTTTAATCAGGGGACCAATCAGCCCCAGCATTTT.

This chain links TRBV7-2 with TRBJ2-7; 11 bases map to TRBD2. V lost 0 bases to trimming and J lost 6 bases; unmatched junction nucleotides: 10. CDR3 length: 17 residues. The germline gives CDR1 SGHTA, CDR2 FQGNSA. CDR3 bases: TGTGCCAGCAGCTTAGCAGCTAGCGGGGGGTCCACGTTCGAGCAGTACTTC. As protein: CASSLAASGGSTFEQYF.